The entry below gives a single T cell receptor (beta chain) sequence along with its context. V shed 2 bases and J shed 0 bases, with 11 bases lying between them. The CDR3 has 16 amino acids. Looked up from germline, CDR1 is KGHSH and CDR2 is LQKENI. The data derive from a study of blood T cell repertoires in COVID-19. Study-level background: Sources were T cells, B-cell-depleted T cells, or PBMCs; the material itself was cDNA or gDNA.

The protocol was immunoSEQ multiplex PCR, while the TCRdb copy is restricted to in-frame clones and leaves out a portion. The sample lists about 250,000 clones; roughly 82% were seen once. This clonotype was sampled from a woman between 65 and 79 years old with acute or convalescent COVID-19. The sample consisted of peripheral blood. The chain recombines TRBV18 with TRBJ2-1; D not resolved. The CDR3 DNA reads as TGTGCCAGCTCACCAGCCTCCACGAGCTCCTACAATGAGCAGTTCTTC. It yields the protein CASSPASTSSYNEQFF.